This note documents a single TCR beta chain sequence. The sample holds a few counts of this clonotype. This clone's antigen is unknown. Within one base of it there is no much larger clone, and no base qualities were kept. The sample's time point label, in plain terms: pre-sensitization, week 0. The treatment or condition tag for this specimen amounts to: therapeutic diphenylcyclopropenone sensitization with weekly scalp DPC. Blood at each patch-test visit was drawn before the patch test was applied. To be eligible, patients had to be aged 18 to 70, diagnosed with alopecia and judged suitable for DPC therapy, while pregnant patients were excluded. Total RNA was extracted from unfractionated whole blood that had been collected in Tempus Blood RNA tubes. Compared with germline, V lacks 4 bases and J lacks 12 bases; bases without a gene match: 14. The CDR3 runs 14 amino acids, cysteine and phenylalanine included. The retained sequence is limited to the CDR3, 42 bases, with the frame set at the first base.

Receptor amplification or capture employed RACE. TCRdb records NextSeq 500 as the sequencer. During library preparation, unique molecular identifiers were attached to individual cDNA molecules so that TCRs could be counted in a quantitative, reproducible way. From each blood RNA sample, both TCR alpha and TCR beta chains were sequenced. On the authors' methods: A median of approximately 96,000 TCRs per sample was observed, with a range of about 23,224 to 690,600. The Decombinator software suite was used to annotate the V, J and CDR3 of the TCR reads. For the PS versus PT1 abundance plots, all samples were subsampled to the same number of TCRs (28,000). Expanded TCRs were defined as absent before sensitization and observed at least eight times at the 2-week time point. TCRdb reprocessing: public reads trimmed at Q25 with fastp, clones called with MiXCR, in-frame beta chains kept. Rows with a matching CDR3 protein are joined into one entry that keeps the most common DNA and genes. TCRdb assigned the V and J calls; the authors' analysis was not used. In this sample the table shows approximately 320,000 distinct CDR3 sequences, about 5.4% of which occur a single time. The top ten hold over 6.5% of the sample.

The sample comes from a study of human T cells and chemical hapten exposure (TCRdb year 2021). The study in broad terms: For sensitization, 2% DPC in acetone was applied to a roughly 2 cm by roughly 2 cm area of upper inner arm skin. Throughout the study period of roughly five months, patients also received therapeutic DPC doses to the scalp every week. Patch tests used Finn chambers with 0.01% DPC on the upper back, scored after 6 days by International Contact Dermatitis Research Group standards. The patient cohort, mostly female, included alopecia areata with under or over 50% scalp involvement, alopecia totalis and alopecia universalis. Libraries were pooled for sequencing, and per-sample TCR yields varied mainly because of small differences in library volumes within the pool. This study followed changes in the peripheral blood TCR repertoire in vivo during primary and secondary sensitization of alopecia patients to the hapten diphenylcyclopropenone (DPC). Blood was sampled from patients pre-sensitization (week 0) and at 2, 6 and about 24 weeks after DPC sensitization. Around 30 alopecia patients provided blood for TCR sequencing at one to four time points (pre-sensitization, 2, 6 and 24 weeks).

The full study reports these points: Repeated subsampling changed both the strength of the expansion versus patch-test correlation and the threshold at which that correlation became significant. DPC sensitization did not change the number of TCRs with a frequency above 1 in 1000, and there was no evidence of changes in global repertoire structure. Expanded TCRs formed significantly more large CDR3 similarity clusters than pre-sensitization or healthy control sets, consistent with antigen-driven responses. Alopecia, a presumed autoimmune disease, was present in all patients, so the immune response of the patients might differ from that of healthy individuals. A positive correlation was found between the number of PT1 expanded TCRs and patch test score, with significance reached at thresholds 8, 16 and 32 but not 4.

The clonotype comes from a woman younger than 30 with alopecia areata. Some clones in this sample may be carry-over from other donors' samples. This receptor chain uses TRBV12-3 or TRBV12-4 and TRBJ1-2; 7 central nucleotides agree with TRBD1. The sample consisted of whole blood, taken in connection with sensitization to the hapten diphenylcyclopropenone (DPC). The DNA sequence follows: TGTGCCAGCAGTTCCTTATGGGGACGACAGGGTCACACCTTC. It translates as CASSSLWGRQGHTF.